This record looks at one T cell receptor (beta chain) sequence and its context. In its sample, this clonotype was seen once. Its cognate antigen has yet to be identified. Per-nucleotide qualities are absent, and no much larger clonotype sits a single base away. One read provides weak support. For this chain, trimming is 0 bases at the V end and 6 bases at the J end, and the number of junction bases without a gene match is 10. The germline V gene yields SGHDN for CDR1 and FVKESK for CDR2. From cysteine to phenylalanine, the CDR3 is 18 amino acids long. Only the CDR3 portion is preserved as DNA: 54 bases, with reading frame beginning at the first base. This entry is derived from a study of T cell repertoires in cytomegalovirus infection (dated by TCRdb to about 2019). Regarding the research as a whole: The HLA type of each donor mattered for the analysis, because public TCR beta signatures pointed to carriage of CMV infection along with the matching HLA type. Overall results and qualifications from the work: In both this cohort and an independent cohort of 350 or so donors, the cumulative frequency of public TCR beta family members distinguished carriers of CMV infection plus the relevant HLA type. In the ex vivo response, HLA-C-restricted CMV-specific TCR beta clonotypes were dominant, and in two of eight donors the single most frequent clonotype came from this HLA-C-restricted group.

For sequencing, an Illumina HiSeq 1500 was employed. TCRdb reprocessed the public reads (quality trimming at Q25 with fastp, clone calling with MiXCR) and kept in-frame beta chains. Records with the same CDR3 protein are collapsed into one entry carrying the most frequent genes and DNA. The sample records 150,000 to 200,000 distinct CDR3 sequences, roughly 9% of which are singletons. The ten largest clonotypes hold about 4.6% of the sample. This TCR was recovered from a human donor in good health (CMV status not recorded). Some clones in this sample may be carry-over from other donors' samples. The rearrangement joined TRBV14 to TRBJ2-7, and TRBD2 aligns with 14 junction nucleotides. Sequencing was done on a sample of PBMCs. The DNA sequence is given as TGTGCCAGCAGCCAAGATAGGCGGGGACTAGCGGGAGAATTCGAGCAGTACTTC. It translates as CASSQDRRGLAGEFEQYF. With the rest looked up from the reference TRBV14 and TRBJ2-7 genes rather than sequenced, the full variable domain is EAGVTQFPSHSVIEKGQTVTLRCDPISGHDNLYWYRRVMGKEIKFLLHFVKESKQDESGMPNNRFLAERTGGTYSTLKVQPAELEDSGVYFCASSQDRRGLAGEFEQYFGPGTRLTVT.